This T cell receptor (beta chain) came from a study of T cell repertoires in cytomegalovirus infection. Study-wide background: CMV infection and matching HLA type were both indicated by public TCR beta signatures.

Remarks on this clonotype: Its antigen is currently unknown.

TCRdb reprocessed the reads with MiXCR, giving one entry per CDR3 protein. This sample has about 740,000 distinct CDR3 sequences, with 35% to 40% found just once. Study outcomes and limitations: Across the ex vivo response, the dominant clonotypes were HLA-C-restricted CMV-specific TCR beta clonotypes.

V lost 1 base and J lost 6, with 16 bases in between. Germline values: CDR1 MGHRA, CDR2 YSYEKL. This CDR3 comprises 16 residues. The sequenced material came from PBMCs. The chain combines TRBV4-1 with TRBJ1-3, with no clear D. The sequence was collected from a human donor in good health (CMV status not recorded). Some clones in this sample may be carry-over from other donors' samples. CDR3 nucleotides: TGCGCCAGCAGCCAAGTAAACAGTGGAATTGAAAACACCATATATTTT. Its protein is CASSQVNSGIENTIYF.